These T cell receptor beta chains were read from a single sample in a study of cytomegalovirus exposure and HLA in healthy donors. Produced via immunoSEQ multiplex PCR; TCRdb's table is partial and in-frame only. The sample lists around 62,000 clones; roughly 80% were seen once. The sequencing sample was made of PBMCs. Receptors were obtained from a male donor in good health and CMV-seropositive. Both conserved end residues are part of each CDR3. Clone size is stated in some rows and not others, as once, few, many or a class when expanded.

size	V	CDR3
-	TRBV7-2	CASSLGGLAGGTDTQYF
few	TRBV5-1	CASSSQASPREQYF
-	TRBV30	CAWSDTPGQGAFSIQYF
-	TRBV28	CASNHGKRKGEQYF
-	TRBV4-3	CASSQDREGWGGEQYF
-	TRBV7-9	CASSPTAGTGVYEQYF
-	TRBV7-3	CASSSKTGVAGELFF
few	TRBV6-6	CATKTGVLYEQYF
once	TRBV5-1	CASSLAGTGYEQYF
-	TRBV7-2	CASSLMGQNVFF
few	TRBV4-2	CASSQDLEGTGLNSPLHF
-	TRBV19	CASTPSPGGGETFF
-	TRBV12-1	CASSFVAQGTINSNQPQHF
-	TRBV4-2	CASSLLGQGAKVSYEQYF
-	TRBV19	CASSIGGDYNEQFF
-	TRBV29-1	CSVDLTGTGGYTF
-	TRBV7-2	CASSLMGQAIREKLFF
-	TRBV28	CASLGQGPTYEQYF
-	TRBV5-3	CARNFGGQGAPSNEKLFF
once	TRBV11-2	CASSLVRGVISYEQYF
-	TRBV5-1	CASSLGLAGFGTDTQYF
-	TRBV10-3	CAISYRSSSTDTQYF
-	TRBV2	CASSNSPPGTGQDEQYF
-	TRBV5-1	CASSLEAGGFAKLFF
few	TRBV5-1	CASSSNSGPSYEQYF
-	TRBV6-4	CASTRTDVF
few	TRBV5-4	CASSLGGTGMGYEQYF
-	TRBV27	CASSMTSGGAHEQFF